The 8 T cell receptor beta chains below come from one sample, sequenced in a study of blood T cell repertoires in COVID-19. The data were produced by immunoSEQ multiplex PCR, yet TCRdb's version contains in-frame clones alone and is incomplete. In the table there are about 110,000 clones, roughly 80% of which are singletons. Sequences were obtained from peripheral blood. Receptors originate from a woman in her 70s with acute or convalescent COVID-19.

The chain couples TRBV5-1 to TRBJ1-2, with 8 positions matching TRBD1. The CDR3 runs 15 residues. V dropped 5 bases and J dropped 4; count of bases not matched to a gene: 10. CDR1 is SGHRS, CDR2 YFSETQ, per germline. DNA of the CDR3: TGCGCCAGCAGTGAGGGACAGGTGGGGCCCTATGGCTACACCTTC. It specifies CASSEGQVGPYGYTF.

The sample holds a few counts of this clone. The chain combines TRBV5-4 with TRBJ1-1; D unclear. CDR3 length equals 12 residues. V was cut by 2 bases and J by 0 bases, with 2 bases left in between. Germline V gene data show CDR1 as SGHNT and CDR2 as YYREEE (reference sequence). This chain's CDR3 is CASSFMNTEAFF. In DNA form, the CDR3 reads TGTGCCAGCAGCTTCATGAACACTGAAGCTTTCTTT.

This clone came up once. The rearrangement links TRBV27 to TRBJ2-3; TRBD2 matches 8 bases. Germline trimming cut 4 bases from V and 0 bases from J; bases unmatched to any gene: 9. Looked up from germline, CDR1 is MNHEY and CDR2 is SMNVEV (reference sequence). The CDR3 sequence is 17 residues long. The CDR3 sequence is CASSSRGGISSTDTQYF. CDR3 sequence (DNA): TGTGCCAGCAGTTCCCGGGGGGGGATTTCTAGCACAGATACGCAGTATTTT.

The chain carries TRBV20-1 and TRBJ2-7; 8 nucleotides agree with TRBD2. Germline loops: CDR1 DFQATT, CDR2 SNEGSKA (reference sequence). The CDR3 runs to 14 residues. V lost 3 bases to trimming and J lost 7 bases; unmatched junction nucleotides: 11. CDR3 coding DNA: TGCAGTGCTAGTACGGGGGGGCCACGAATGGAGCAGTACTTC. This translates into CSASTGGPRMEQYF.

This clone was seen more than once but under ten times. This chain links TRBV15 with TRBJ2-7; tentative D call: TRBD1 (5 bases). Deletions cut 1 base from V and 2 bases from J, with 12 bases between. The CDR3 is made up of 15 amino acids. The germline CDR1 and CDR2 sequences are LNHNV and YYDKDF (reference sequence). CDR3 sequence reads: CATSRARQGTYEQYF. Here the CDR3 DNA reads TGTGCCACCAGCAGAGCTCGGCAGGGTACCTACGAGCAGTACTTC. The whole variable domain, filled in from reference TRBV15 and TRBJ2-7, reads DAMVIQNPRYQVTQFGKPVTLSCSQTLNHNVMYWYQQKSSQAPKLLFHYYDKDFNNEADTPDNFQSRRPNTSFCFLDIRSPGLGDTAMYLCATSRARQGTYEQYFGPGTRLTVT.

This rearrangement joins TRBV6-5 to TRBJ2-3; 12 bases are shared with TRBD2. The CDR3 covers 15 residues. The germline V gene encodes CDR1 MNHEY and CDR2 SVGAGI. The trim removed 0 bases at V and 14 bases at J, leaving 9 bases unmatched. The CDR3 sequence: CASSYSTLAGGFWYF. DNA of the CDR3: TGTGCCAGCAGTTACTCGACTCTAGCGGGGGGGTTTTGGTATTTT.

The chain is built from TRBV7-2 and TRBJ1-2; D is possibly TRBD1 (5 bases). The CDR3 loop spans 14 amino acids. Germline V gene data show CDR1 as SGHTA and CDR2 as FQGNSA. Deletions cut 2 bases from V and 4 bases from J, with 11 bases between. The CDR3 DNA is TGTGCCAGCAGCTTAAGACAGTCTCTCTATGGCTACACCTTC. Translated, it gives CASSLRQSLYGYTF.

The V call is TRBV9, the J call TRBJ2-1, with D possibly TRBD1 on 5 matching bases. This CDR3 contains 17 residues. V shed 4 bases and J shed 2 bases, with 19 bases lying between them. Germline assignment: CDR1 SGDLS and CDR2 YYNGEE. This chain's CDR3 is CASSFSDGQATYNEQFF. The CDR3 region has the DNA TGTGCCAGCAGCTTCTCGGACGGACAAGCCACCTACAATGAGCAGTTCTTC.